The TCR beta chain under discussion was sequenced for a study of cytomegalovirus exposure and HLA in healthy donors. A word on this clone: Its target is not known.

PCR used 60 Vbeta primers and 13 Jbeta primers. Sequencing used immunoSEQ multiplex PCR; TCRdb keeps in-frame clones, though not all of them. Among about 160,000 clones listed, 80% to 85% were seen once. The germline V gene has CDR1 PRHDT and CDR2 FYEKMQ (reference sequence). The length of the CDR3 is 14 residues. The V and J ends lost 5 bases and 1 base, in that order; junction bases with no gene match: 3. Study results and caveats: Common viral pathogens were later found to be apparently linked to several of the most significant clusters. Using the classifier, cytomegalovirus status was reportedly diagnosed with high specificity and sensitivity.

This chain connects TRBV13 to TRBJ2-3; 7 bases match TRBD1. The sequenced material came from PBMCs. This TCR derives from a man aged 30-40 years in good health and CMV-seronegative. In DNA, the CDR3 is TGTGCCAGCAGCCTGGGGACAGGCACAGATACGCAGTATTTT. Protein: CASSLGTGTDTQYF.